Shown below are 8 T cell receptor beta chains from a single sample sequenced in a study of CD8 T cells in ankylosing spondylitis. Study-wide results and limits: A TCR beta motif made of fewer than ten highly homologous variants seemed typical of ankylosing spondylitis blood.

These receptors lack a known antigen. Each CDR3 protein is one row after TCRdb ran MiXCR on the 5' RACE reads. The sample holds about 330,000 distinct CDR3 sequences; roughly 8% are singletons and the top ten take approximately 14%. The sample was blood, either unsorted or a sorted T cell fraction (not recorded which). These receptors came from a male donor with ankylosing spondylitis.

The genes are TRBV4-2 and TRBJ2-4; 14 bases agree with TRBD2. This CDR3 has 14 amino acids. V shed 2 bases, J shed 13 bases, and the junction held 4 bases outside the gene matches. CDR1 is LGHNA and CDR2 is YNFKEQ in the germline V gene. The CDR3: CASSQMTSGRAQYF. The CDR3 coding sequence is TGTGCCAGCAGCCAAATGACTAGCGGGAGGGCCCAGTACTTC.

The V and J genes are TRBV29-1 and TRBJ2-5; 11 nucleotides agree with TRBD2. J was trimmed by 2 bases and V by 2 bases; bases with no gene match: 4. Germline CDR1 is SQVTM and CDR2 is ANQGSEA. This CDR3 comprises 15 residues. DNA of the CDR3: TGCAGCGTTGAAACTAGCGGGAGATTTCAAGAGACCCAGTACTTC. Translated, it gives CSVETSGRFQETQYF. The full variable domain, its missing parts supplied by reference TRBV29-1 and TRBJ2-5, is SAVISQKPSRDICQRGTSLTIQCQVDSQVTMMFWYRQQPGQSLTLIATANQGSEATYESGFVIDKFPISRPNLTFSTLTVSNMSPEDSSIYLCSVETSGRFQETQYFGPGTRLLVL.

The chain uses TRBV28 and TRBJ2-7; maybe TRBD2 (6 bases). V was trimmed by 8 bases and J by 2 bases, leaving 19 bases between them. The CDR3 runs 15 residues. CDR1 and CDR2 (germline): MDHEN, SYDVKM. CDR3 DNA sequence: TGTGCCAGCCCCCGAGGAGCGGGCGCCACCTACGAGCAGTACTTC. Translation gives CASPRGAGATYEQYF.

The chain combines TRBV29-1 with TRBJ2-3, with 7 bases that match TRBD2. J gave up 4 bases and V 4 bases, and 5 bases lay outside the gene matches. Germline V gene data show CDR1 as SQVTM and CDR2 as ANQGSEA. CDR3 length: 13 amino acids. The CDR3 here is CSVGAGEADTQYF. The CDR3 nucleotides are TGCAGCGTTGGGGCGGGAGAGGCAGATACGCAGTATTTT.

This clonotype appeared many times. The J gene is TRBJ1-1, the V gene TRBV12-3 or TRBV12-4, with D possibly being TRBD1 (6 bases). CDR3 size: 16 residues. V gave up 5 bases and J gave up 0 bases, with 16 bases separating them. CDR3 residues: CASSLSGQWMNTEAFF. The CDR3 nucleotides read TGTGCCAGCAGTCTCTCAGGACAGTGGATGAACACTGAAGCTTTCTTT.

This clonotype was observed a few times. V and J are TRBV7-8 and TRBJ1-3; D gene ambiguous. Deletions cut 1 base from V and 0 bases from J, with 13 bases between. This CDR3 has 17 amino acids. CDR1 SGHVS and CDR2 FQNEAQ come from the germline V gene. The CDR3 nucleotides read TGTGCCAGCAGCTTAGGGGAATTGGCGACCTCTGGAAACACCATATATTTT. Translated, it gives CASSLGELATSGNTIYF. The variable domain in full, with the rest retrieved from reference TRBV7-8 and TRBJ1-3, is GAGVSQSPRYKVAKRGQDVALRCDPISGHVSLFWYQQALGQGPEFLTYFQNEAQLDKSGLPSDRFFAERPEGSVSTLKIQRTQQEDSAVYLCASSLGELATSGNTIYFGEGSWLTVV.

This clonotype was detected a few times. The V and J genes are TRBV5-1 and TRBJ2-7; 9 bases agree with TRBD1. The CDR3 spans 15 residues. The junction had 10 bases not matched to a gene; V was cut back by 4 bases and J by 5 bases. Germline V gene lookup returns CDR1 SGHRS and CDR2 YFSETQ. This CDR3 is CASSRGQGMGNEQYF. The DNA for the CDR3 is TGCGCCAGCAGCAGGGGACAGGGTATGGGTAACGAGCAGTACTTC.

The V call is TRBV7-8, the J call TRBJ1-5, with D unresolved. V lost 5 bases, J lost 0 bases, and 11 bases lay in between. This CDR3 is built from 15 residues. Germline V gives CDR1 SGHVS, CDR2 FQNEAQ. CDR3 amino acids: CASSDTAYSNQPQHF. Here the CDR3 DNA reads TGTGCCAGCAGCGACACAGCCTATAGCAATCAGCCCCAGCATTTT.